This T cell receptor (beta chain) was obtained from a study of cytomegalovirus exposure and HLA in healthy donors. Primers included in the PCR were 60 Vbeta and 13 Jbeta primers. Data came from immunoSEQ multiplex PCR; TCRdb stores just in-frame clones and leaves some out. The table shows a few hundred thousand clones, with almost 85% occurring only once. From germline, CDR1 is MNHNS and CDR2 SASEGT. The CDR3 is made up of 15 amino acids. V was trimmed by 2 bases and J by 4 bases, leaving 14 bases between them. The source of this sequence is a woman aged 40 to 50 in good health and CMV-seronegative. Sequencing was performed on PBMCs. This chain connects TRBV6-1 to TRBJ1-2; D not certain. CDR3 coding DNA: TGTGCCAGCAGTGAACTGCAGGTGGGGAGCTATGGCTACACCTTC. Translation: CASSELQVGSYGYTF.